The rows below give T cell receptor beta chains drawn from one sample of a study of blood T cell repertoires in COVID-19. Sequencing was performed with immunoSEQ multiplex PCR; in TCRdb, only in-frame clones are kept and a portion is missing. The table shows fewer than 200,000 clones, with approximately 79% occurring only once. Sample: peripheral blood. These receptors were obtained from a woman aged 70 to 79 with acute or convalescent COVID-19. Both conserved end residues are part of each CDR3. Fields, in order: J gene, V gene, clone size, D gene, CDR3 protein, CDR3 DNA. A D gene is named only where the DNA matches it firmly. The size field is filled for only some rows; it gives once, few, many or a size class.

J: TRBJ2-2; V: TRBV29-1; size: .; D: TRBD2; CDR3: CSVDLASGATGELFF; DNA: TGCAGCGTTGATTTGGCTAGCGGAGCGACCGGGGAGCTGTTTTTT
J: TRBJ2-5; V: TRBV4-1; size: .; D: .; CDR3: CASSLRDNQETQYF; DNA: TGCGCCAGCAGCCTCCGGGACAACCAAGAGACCCAGTACTTC
J: TRBJ2-7; V: TRBV5-4; size: .; D: TRBD1; CDR3: CASSLDFGTGDGEQYF; DNA: TGTGCCAGCAGCTTGGATTTCGGGACAGGGGATGGCGAGCAGTACTTC
J: TRBJ2-7; V: TRBV30; size: .; D: TRBD1; CDR3: CAWRPGGSFEQYF; DNA: TGTGCCTGGAGACCAGGGGGTTCATTCGAGCAGTACTTC
J: TRBJ2-1; V: TRBV20-1; size: .; D: .; CDR3: CSASGGEWQFF; DNA: TGCAGTGCTAGCGGAGGCGAGTGGCAGTTCTTC
J: TRBJ1-2; V: TRBV10-3; size: many; D: TRBD1; CDR3: CAISGTGGARGSGYTF; DNA: TGTGCCATCAGTGGGACAGGGGGCGCGAGGGGAAGTGGCTACACCTTC
J: TRBJ2-2; V: TRBV11-2; size: .; D: .; CDR3: CASSFPGGLKNTGELFF; DNA: TGTGCCAGCAGCTTCCCCGGGGGACTCAAGAACACCGGGGAGCTGTTTTTT
J: TRBJ2-7; V: TRBV10-1; size: .; D: .; CDR3: CASSGEASYEQYF; DNA: TGCGCCAGCAGTGGGGAGGCCTCCTACGAGCAGTACTTC
J: TRBJ2-3; V: TRBV7-8; size: .; D: TRBD2; CDR3: CASSTLAGDTDTQYF; DNA: TGTGCCAGCAGTACGCTAGCGGGAGATACAGATACGCAGTATTTT
J: TRBJ2-5; V: TRBV5-1; size: .; D: .; CDR3: CASSFRLQQVQETQYF; DNA: TGCGCCAGCAGCTTTAGGCTTCAACAGGTTCAAGAGACCCAGTACTTC
J: TRBJ2-7; V: TRBV5-4; size: .; D: .; CDR3: CASSLANYEQYF; DNA: TGTGCCAGCAGCTTGGCCAACTACGAGCAGTACTTC
J: TRBJ2-7; V: TRBV7-3; size: .; D: TRBD1; CDR3: CASSLGQGLEQYF; DNA: TGTGCCAGCAGCTTAGGACAGGGACTCGAGCAGTACTTC
J: TRBJ2-3; V: TRBV19; size: once; D: TRBD2; CDR3: CATQGVRLAEGSTDTQYF; DNA: TGTGCCACCCAGGGGGTTAGACTAGCGGAGGGGAGCACAGATACGCAGTATTTT
J: TRBJ1-5; V: TRBV27; size: .; D: .; CDR3: CASSSDMAARPQHF; DNA: TGTGCCAGCAGTTCGGACATGGCCGCTAGGCCCCAGCATTTT
J: TRBJ1-2; V: TRBV7-8; size: .; D: .; CDR3: CASSFGESYGYTF; DNA: TGTGCCAGCAGCTTCGGGGAATCCTATGGCTACACCTTC
J: TRBJ2-7; V: TRBV12-5; size: .; D: .; CDR3: CASGAQTRVEQYF; DNA: TGTGCTAGTGGTGCCCAGACTAGGGTCGAGCAGTACTTC
J: TRBJ1-6; V: TRBV30; size: .; D: .; CDR3: CAWSVRREWWNSPLHF; DNA: TGTGCCTGGAGTGTACGTCGGGAATGGTGGAATTCACCCCTCCACTTT
J: TRBJ1-1; V: TRBV30; size: .; D: .; CDR3: CAWRNTGNTEAFF; DNA: TGTGCCTGGAGGAACACAGGGAACACTGAAGCTTTCTTT
J: TRBJ2-7; V: TRBV5-1; size: many; D: TRBD2; CDR3: CASSLAGGLNEQYF; DNA: TGCGCCAGCAGCTTAGCGGGAGGGCTAAACGAGCAGTACTTC
J: TRBJ1-5; V: TRBV7-2; size: .; D: .; CDR3: CASSLFSTGGNQPQHF; DNA: TGTGCCAGCAGCTTATTTTCAACAGGAGGGAATCAGCCCCAGCATTTT
J: TRBJ2-7; V: TRBV14; size: .; D: TRBD1; CDR3: CASSHGTALVLEQYF; DNA: TGTGCCAGCAGCCACGGGACAGCCTTAGTACTGGAGCAGTACTTC
J: TRBJ1-3; V: TRBV6-6; size: .; D: .; CDR3: CASDTGSGNTIYF; DNA: TGTGCCAGCGATACCGGGTCTGGAAACACCATATATTTT
J: TRBJ2-1; V: TRBV19; size: .; D: .; CDR3: CASSILPAGANEQFF; DNA: TGTGCCAGTAGTATACTACCCGCAGGGGCCAATGAGCAGTTCTTC
J: TRBJ1-1; V: TRBV5-1; size: .; D: .; CDR3: CASSLEKQGFGGAFF; DNA: TGCGCCAGCAGCTTGGAAAAGCAGGGGTTCGGCGGGGCTTTCTTT
J: TRBJ2-1; V: TRBV7-3; size: .; D: TRBD2; CDR3: CASSLGPPGLAGGSPIYNEQFF; DNA: TGTGCCAGCAGCTTAGGCCCACCCGGACTAGCGGGAGGAAGCCCTATCTACAATGAGCAGTTCTTC
J: TRBJ2-7; V: TRBV14; size: .; D: TRBD2; CDR3: CASSQARGRAYEQYF; DNA: TGTGCCAGCAGCCAAGCACGCGGGAGGGCCTACGAGCAGTACTTC
J: TRBJ2-7; V: TRBV5-1; size: .; D: TRBD2; CDR3: CASSSTSASYEQYF; DNA: TGCGCCAGCAGCTCGACTAGCGCCTCCTACGAGCAGTACTTC
J: TRBJ2-1; V: TRBV29-1; size: .; D: TRBD2; CDR3: CSVVGGGEQFF; DNA: TGCAGCGTTGTAGGCGGGGGTGAGCAGTTCTTC
J: TRBJ2-2; V: TRBV5-1; size: once; D: TRBD1; CDR3: CASSLKTGQWRELFF; DNA: TGCGCCAGCAGCTTGAAGACAGGGCAATGGCGGGAGCTGTTTTTT
J: TRBJ2-3; V: TRBV7-9; size: .; D: TRBD1; CDR3: CASSLKTGQTTDTQYF; DNA: TGTGCCAGCAGCCTAAAGACGGGACAGACCACAGATACGCAGTATTTT
J: TRBJ1-2; V: TRBV28; size: .; D: TRBD1; CDR3: CASSLVEWTGDGYTF; DNA: TGTGCCAGCAGTTTAGTTGAATGGACAGGGGACGGCTACACCTTC
J: TRBJ2-7; V: TRBV6-6; size: .; D: TRBD1; CDR3: CASSFRDRAYEQYF; DNA: TGTGCCAGCAGTTTTCGGGACAGGGCATACGAGCAGTACTTC